Below are 21 T cell receptor beta chains sequenced from a single sample in a study of high-grade serous ovarian cancer treatment subgroups (dated by TCRdb to the early 2020s). The tumor samples were collected prior to definitive surgery or chemotherapy. Receptor libraries were prepared by the immunoSEQ multiplex PCR assay. TCRdb re-hosts the immuneACCESS table, in-frame sequences only. Its copies lack some clones; in the studies checked, an unresolved V gene accounts for under half of them, and the cause for the rest is not known. The sample table records 30,000 to 40,000 clones; about 79% of these occur just once. The ten top clones hold around 3.3% of the sample. The sequenced sample was tumor tissue. These receptors were obtained from a human donor with high-grade serous ovarian cancer.

This clone was detected a few times. DNA of the CDR3: TGTGCCAGCAGTTATAGGAGGGGAGGGGAAAAACTGTTTTTT. Its protein is CASSYRRGGEKLFF. The rearrangement joins TRBV6-5 to TRBJ1-4, with D possibly being TRBD1 (5 bases). V lost 3 bases to trimming and J lost 8 bases, with 13 bases between them. The CDR3 loop spans 14 amino acids. Germline lookup yields CDR1 MNHEY and CDR2 SVGAGI.

This clone was picked up a small number of times. The V call is TRBV5-1, the J call TRBJ2-7; TRBD1 aligns across 10 bases. The CDR3 is made up of 16 amino acids. The germline V gene encodes CDR1 SGHRS and CDR2 YFSETQ. V gave up 2 bases and J gave up 5 bases; unmatched junction bases: 10. CDR3 residues: CASSFDRDRGFDEQYF. CDR3 DNA: TGCGCCAGCAGCTTCGACCGGGACAGGGGTTTCGACGAGCAGTACTTC.

The rearrangement joins TRBV7-8 to TRBJ2-7; D may correspond to TRBD1 or TRBD2 (5 bases each). V was trimmed by 4 bases and J by 1 base, leaving 17 bases between them. The CDR3 has 16 amino acids. CDR1 is SGHVS and CDR2 is FQNEAQ in the germline V gene. The CDR3 DNA reads as TGTGCCAGCAGCTCCCCTTGGCAGGGAGCTTCCTACGAGCAGTACTTC. Its protein is CASSSPWQGASYEQYF. The full variable domain, with the rest looked up from reference TRBV7-8 and TRBJ2-7, is GAGVSQSPRYKVAKRGQDVALRCDPISGHVSLFWYQQALGQGPEFLTYFQNEAQLDKSGLPSDRFFAERPEGSVSTLKIQRTQQEDSAVYLCASSSPWQGASYEQYFGPGTRLTVT.

CDR3 in amino acids: CASSPRGRGPYEQYF. The CDR3 DNA sequence: TGTGCCAGCAGCCCGAGAGGTAGGGGTCCATACGAGCAGTACTTC. The chain couples TRBV9 to TRBJ2-7; D is possibly TRBD1 (5 bases). The CDR3 has 15 amino acids. V lost 4 bases to trimming and J lost 4 bases, with 18 bases between them. Germline V gives CDR1 SGDLS, CDR2 YYNGEE.

The chain combines TRBV5-8 with TRBJ1-5; no definite D call. CDR3 size: 13 residues. Trimming took off 4 bases at V and 2 bases at J, with 7 bases between the two ends. Germline V gene lookup returns CDR1 SGHTS and CDR2 YDEGEE. The CDR3 DNA is TGTGCCAGCAGCACCCTTCGCAATCAGCCCCAGCATTTT. The encoded protein is CASSTLRNQPQHF.

The chain recombines TRBV28 with TRBJ1-2; D is possibly TRBD1 (5 bases). Trimming removed 6 bases from V and 5 bases from J, with 13 bases in between. Germline loops: CDR1 MDHEN, CDR2 SYDVKM. The CDR3 is 13 residues long. CDR3 in amino acids: CASSPGSLYGYTF. CDR3 in DNA: TGTGCCAGCAGCCCAGGGAGTTTGTATGGCTACACCTTC.

CDR3 sequence: CASSQGRAGGSTDTQYF. The CDR3 DNA reads TGTGCCAGCAGCCAAGGAAGAGCGGGAGGTTCAACAGATACGCAGTATTTT. This chain connects TRBV4-2 to TRBJ2-3; 9 bases map to TRBD2. V gave up 1 base and J gave up 3 bases; unmatched junction bases: 8. The germline V gene encodes CDR1 LGHNA and CDR2 YNFKEQ. This CDR3 is built from 17 residues.

This clone has just a few counts. This rearrangement joins TRBV5-1 to TRBJ1-1; D is unclear. V was pared by 0 bases and J by 8 bases, with 5 bases between. Germline V gives CDR1 SGHRS, CDR2 YFSETQ. The CDR3 has 11 amino acids. This CDR3 reads CASSLGQEAFF. The CDR3 DNA sequence: TGCGCCAGCAGCTTGGGGCAAGAAGCTTTCTTT.

This clone was counted once. The CDR3 nucleotides read TGTGCCAGCAGCTCTAGGGGCGGGGCGGACACCTACGAGCAGTACTTC. This gives the protein CASSSRGGADTYEQYF. The chain couples TRBV7-2 to TRBJ2-7; D possibly corresponds to TRBD2 (6 bases). This CDR3 has 16 residues. V was shortened by 4 bases and J by 2 bases, with 18 bases between the two germline ends. The germline V gene encodes CDR1 SGHTA and CDR2 FQGNSA.

With regard to this clone: A junction boundary mismatches the germline segment, possibly from a read error. The rearrangement joins TRBV7-2 to TRBJ1-3, with D possibly being TRBD1 (5 bases). This CDR3 has 13 amino acids. Germline CDR1 reads SGHTA; CDR2 reads FQGNSA. The CDR3 spells CASSLGHPGTDDF. The CDR3, as DNA: TGTGCCAGCAGCTTAGGCCACCCCGGGACGGATGATTTT.

This clone was found once. The chain joins TRBV7-9 to TRBJ2-5, with D possibly being TRBD2 (5 bases). There are 13 residues in the CDR3. Germline V CDR1 and CDR2: SEHNR, FQNEAQ (reference sequence). V was clipped by 6 bases and J by 5 bases, with 13 bases between them. CDR3 sequence (DNA): TGTGCCAGCAGGGCTGGACTGAGGGAGACCCAGTACTTC. Translation: CASRAGLRETQYF.

The chain has TRBV5-1 and TRBJ2-5; D ambiguous. The CDR3 is made up of 11 amino acids. Between the trimmed V and J ends, which lost 4 bases and 4 bases, there was a span of 5 bases. Germline V lookup: CDR1 SGHRS, CDR2 YFSETQ. This chain's CDR3 is CASSHSETQYF. The CDR3 DNA is TGCGCCAGCAGCCACTCAGAGACCCAGTACTTC. Full variable domain (missing parts from reference TRBV5-1 and TRBJ2-5): KAGVTQTPRYLIKTRGQQVTLSCSPISGHRSVSWYQQTPGQGLQFLFEYFSETQRNKGNFPGRFSGRQFSNSRSEMNVSTLELGDSALYLCASSHSETQYFGPGTRLLVL.

This clone has only one observation. This sequence joins TRBV5-1 and TRBJ2-3; D might be TRBD2 (5 bases). The CDR3 is 14 residues long. CDR1 is SGHRS, CDR2 YFSETQ, per germline. Trimming left V 4 bases short and J 0 bases short, with 9 bases between. For the CDR3, the DNA is TGCGCCAGCAGCAGGACTCCTAGCACAGATACGCAGTATTTT. It is translated as CASSRTPSTDTQYF.

The chain employs TRBV28 and TRBJ2-1, with no clear D. Germline V gene lookup returns CDR1 MDHEN and CDR2 SYDVKM. This CDR3 region has 13 residues. V lost 6 bases and J lost 8, with 14 bases in between. For the CDR3, the DNA is TGTGCCAGCAGCCAGCAAACGTGGGATGAGCAGTTCTTC. This codes for CASSQQTWDEQFF.

This clone was observed a few times. In DNA form, the CDR3 reads TGTGCCAGCCAAGATCCCTCCATCTATGGCTACACCTTC. It translates to CASQDPSIYGYTF. The chain couples TRBV28 to TRBJ1-2, with unresolved D. Germline V gene lookup returns CDR1 MDHEN and CDR2 SYDVKM. The CDR3 extends over 13 amino acids. The germline V and J ends were trimmed by 8 bases and 4 bases, with 14 bases remaining between them.

CDR3 sequence reads: CASSFPTMNTGELFF. Written as DNA, the CDR3 is TGTGCCAGCAGCTTTCCCACTATGAACACCGGGGAGCTGTTTTTT. The V gene is TRBV5-4, the J gene TRBJ2-2, with D unresolved. Trimming took 2 bases from V and 1 from J, leaving 9 bases between them. The CDR3 sequence is 15 residues long. Germline V gene data show CDR1 as SGHNT and CDR2 as YYREEE (reference sequence). The full variable domain, in which reference TRBV5-4 and TRBJ2-2 provide the parts outside the CDR3, is ETGVTQSPTHLIKTRGQQVTLRCSSQSGHNTVSWYQQALGQGPQFIFQYYREEENGRGNFPPRFSGLQFPNYSSELNVNALELDDSALYLCASSFPTMNTGELFFGEGSRLTVL.

This chain connects TRBV4-3 to TRBJ2-3; 10 bases align to TRBD2. Unmatched junction bases numbered 5, after V lost 1 base and J lost 4 bases. Germline loops: CDR1 LGHNA, CDR2 YSLEER. This CDR3 spans 16 amino acids. The CDR3 region has the DNA TGCGCCAGCAGCCAAGGGAATAGCGGGAGGTCAGATACGCAGTATTTT. It is translated as CASSQGNSGRSDTQYF.

The chain employs TRBV27 and TRBJ2-7, with D possibly TRBD2 on 6 matching bases. Trimming removed 2 bases from V and 6 bases from J, with 17 bases in between. CDR3 size: 15 residues. CDR1 and CDR2 from the germline V gene are MNHEY and SMNVEV (reference sequence). Written as DNA, the CDR3 is TGTGCCAGCAGTTTAATCGGTGCCGCGGGGTCCGAGCAGTACTTC. It specifies CASSLIGAAGSEQYF.

The rearrangement uses TRBV9 and TRBJ2-1; D remains unclear. V was trimmed by 4 bases and J by 5 bases, leaving 4 bases between them. Looked up from germline, CDR1 is SGDLS and CDR2 is YYNGEE. There are 11 residues in the CDR3. CDR3 nucleotides: TGTGCCAGCAGCTTCCACAATGAGCAGTTCTTC. Translated, it gives CASSFHNEQFF.

This clone was seen a handful of times. J is TRBJ2-2 and V is TRBV9, with a weak D call TRBD1 (6 bases). CDR1 and CDR2 from the germline V gene are SGDLS and YYNGEE. Trimming removed 4 bases at V and 2 bases at J, with 15 bases between. This CDR3 has 16 amino acids. This chain's CDR3 is CASSPGAATNTGELFF. The DNA for the CDR3 is TGTGCCAGCAGCCCAGGGGCGGCTACCAACACCGGGGAGCTGTTTTTT. The full variable domain, rest sourced from reference TRBV9 and TRBJ2-2, is DSGVTQTPKHLITATGQRVTLRCSPRSGDLSVYWYQQSLDQGLQFLIQYYNGEERAKGNILERFSAQQFPDLHSELNLSSLELGDSALYFCASSPGAATNTGELFFGEGSRLTVL.

The chain is built from TRBV28 and TRBJ2-5, with D perhaps matching TRBD1 (6 bases). The CDR3 contains 13 residues. V was cut by 5 bases and J by 2 bases, with 9 bases left in between. The germline gives CDR1 MDHEN, CDR2 SYDVKM. Written as DNA, the CDR3 is TGTGCCAGCAGTGGGACACTACAAGAGACCCAGTACTTC. This codes for CASSGTLQETQYF.